Listed below are T cell receptor beta chains from one sample, sequenced in a study of T cell responses to AZD1222 COVID-19 vaccine. The assay was immunoSEQ multiplex PCR, and TCRdb's table has in-frame clones only and misses some. The sample records around 150,000 clones, roughly 89% being singletons. Here the sequenced sample was peripheral blood, taken on day 0 of AZD1222 vaccination. The receptors originated from an adult in good health. Both conserved end residues are part of each CDR3. Fields, in order: J gene, D gene, clone size, V gene, CDR3 DNA, CDR3 protein. A D gene is named only where the DNA matches it firmly. The size field is filled for only some rows; it gives once, few, many or a size class.

TRBJ1-6 TRBD1 . TRBV18 TGTGCCAGCTCACCGACAGGGGAGAATTCACCCCTCCACTTT CASSPTGENSPLHF
TRBJ2-2 . . TRBV10-3 TGTGCCAGTAGACAGGAACAAGCCGGGGAGCTGTTTTTT CASRQEQAGELFF
TRBJ2-7 . . TRBV5-1 TGCGCCAGCAGCTTCTACGAGCAGTACTTC CASSFYEQYF
TRBJ2-7 . . TRBV28 TGTGCCAGCAGTTCGCTTGACGAGCAGTACTTC CASSSLDEQYF
TRBJ1-6 . once TRBV7-6 TGTGCCAGCAGCTTAGAGGCCGGGGTCCACCTCCACTTT CASSLEAGVHLHF
TRBJ1-2 . . TRBV7-7 TGTGCTAGCAGCTTAGTTGGCCCGGGCAATGGCTACACCTTC CASSLVGPGNGYTF
TRBJ2-5 . . TRBV6-5 TGTGCCAGCAGTCATATTACCAGGGGTGCGGAGACCCAGTACTTC CASSHITRGAETQYF
TRBJ2-5 TRBD1 . TRBV14 TGTGCCAGCAGCCTCCCCGGGACAGGGATTCGAGAGACCCAGTACTTC CASSLPGTGIRETQYF
TRBJ2-1 TRBD2 . TRBV11-3 TGTGCCAGCGCCCGGGGCGGGGGAAACAATGAGCAGTTCTTC CASARGGGNNEQFF
TRBJ2-7 . once TRBV6-5 TGTGCCAGCAGCCCGACAAGTCTTAACTACGAGCAGTACTTC CASSPTSLNYEQYF
TRBJ2-2 TRBD2 once TRBV27 TGTGCCAGCAGTTTTGGGACTAGCGGTACCGGGGAGCTGTTTTTT CASSFGTSGTGELFF
TRBJ1-3 . . TRBV7-9 TGTGCCAGCAGGGCAGGCGGCTCCTCTGGAAACACCATATATTTT CASRAGGSSGNTIYF
TRBJ1-1 TRBD1 . TRBV6-6 TGTGCCAGCAGTACACCTCGGGGGACAGGGAACACTGAAGCTTTCTTT CASSTPRGTGNTEAFF
TRBJ2-7 TRBD1 . TRBV3-1/TRBV3-2 TGTGCCAGCAGCCTATTAACAGGGGGTTACGAGCAGTACTTC CASSLLTGGYEQYF
TRBJ2-7 . once TRBV11-3 TGTGCCAGCCGGTCGGGACTGACCTACGAGCAGTACTTC CASRSGLTYEQYF
TRBJ2-7 TRBD2 . TRBV5-1 TGCGCCAGCAGCGTTAACCTAGCGGTCTCCTACGAGCAGTACTTC CASSVNLAVSYEQYF
TRBJ2-7 . . TRBV19 TGTGCCAGTAGTATTGGGAGATCACCCTACGAGCAGTACTTC CASSIGRSPYEQYF
TRBJ2-7 TRBD1 . TRBV28 TGTGCCAGCAGTCCCGGACAGGCGAGCTCCTACGAGCAGTACTTC CASSPGQASSYEQYF
TRBJ1-1 TRBD1 . TRBV12-3/TRBV12-4 TGTGCCAGCAGTACTGGACAGGGCACTGAAGCTTTCTTT CASSTGQGTEAFF
TRBJ1-1 . . TRBV28 TGTGCCAGCAGAGAGGCAGGGACGGGTACTGAAGCTTTCTTT CASREAGTGTEAFF
TRBJ2-7 . . TRBV28 TGTGCCAGCAGTGCATTTACCGGGACAAATGTCTACGAGCAGTACTTC CASSAFTGTNVYEQYF
TRBJ2-1 TRBD1 . TRBV7-9 TGTGCCAGCAGCTCCGGACAGGGGACAGCATCCTACAATGAGCAGTTCTTC CASSSGQGTASYNEQFF
TRBJ1-6 TRBD1 . TRBV5-4 TGTGCCAGCAGCTTGGTACAGGGGAATAATTCACCCCTCCACTTT CASSLVQGNNSPLHF
TRBJ1-2 . . TRBV18 TGTGCCAGCTCACGAGGCATAATCCAATTGCATGGCTACACCTTC CASSRGIIQLHGYTF
TRBJ2-1 . . TRBV19 TGTGCCAGTAGTATAGACCTCTGGGTAGGATCCAATGAGCAGTTCTTC CASSIDLWVGSNEQFF
TRBJ2-7 . . TRBV4-2 TGTGCCAGCAGCCCTAGAACAGCCAGCTACGAGCAGTACTTC CASSPRTASYEQYF
TRBJ1-1 . . TRBV28 TGTGCCAGCAGTTTAAGGGGGAAGGTGGGGACTACTGAAGCTTTCTTT CASSLRGKVGTTEAFF
TRBJ2-1 . once TRBV14 TGTGCCAGCAGCCAAGAACTGGGTAATGAGCAGTTCTTC CASSQELGNEQFF
TRBJ2-7 TRBD1 . TRBV4-1 TGCGCCAGCAGCCAAGATCTGCAGGGGGCGATTGAGCAGTACTTC CASSQDLQGAIEQYF
TRBJ2-2 . . TRBV2 TGTGCCAGCCTAAACAGGGGAGGAACCGGGGAGCTGTTTTTT CASLNRGGTGELFF
TRBJ2-7 . . TRBV18 TGTGCCAGCTCACCATTTTCAGGGAACCGCTACGAGCAGTACTTC CASSPFSGNRYEQYF
TRBJ2-7 TRBD2 . TRBV18 TGTGCCAGCTCACCACAGGTTGCACTAGCGATCAACGAGCAGTACTTC CASSPQVALAINEQYF
TRBJ2-7 . few TRBV6-5 TGTGCCAGCAGTTACTCGACCGGCCCCTACGAGCAGTACTTC CASSYSTGPYEQYF
TRBJ2-7 TRBD1 . TRBV28 TGTGCCAGCAGTTTATTCGGGACAGGGAGCGAGCAGTACTTC CASSLFGTGSEQYF